This is a list of T cell receptor beta chains from one sample in a study of blood T cell repertoires in COVID-19. Profiling relied on immunoSEQ multiplex PCR, and the TCRdb table lists in-frame clones only, not all of them. Of 150,000 or so clones listed, 81% are singletons. The specimen sequenced was PBMCs or T cells enriched from blood (not recorded which). These receptors all stem from a woman in her thirties or forties with acute COVID-19. The CDR3 runs from the conserved cysteine through the conserved F or W. Fields, in order: CDR3 protein, CDR3 DNA, V gene, D gene, CDR3 length, J gene, clone size. A D gene is named only where the DNA matches it firmly. Only some rows state a clone size, as once, few, many or a class for expanded clones.

CSVAVHALQETQYF | TGCAGCGTTGCGGTCCATGCACTCCAAGAGACCCAGTACTTC | TRBV29-1 | NA | 14 | TRBJ2-5 | NA
CASSVALDREDNGYTF | TGTGCCAGCAGCGTAGCTCTGGACAGGGAGGATAATGGCTACACCTTC | TRBV9 | TRBD1 | 16 | TRBJ1-2 | few
CASSPASNYGYTF | TGTGCCAGCAGCCCCGCTAGTAACTATGGCTACACCTTC | TRBV7-8 | NA | 13 | TRBJ1-2 | NA
CASSLLAGVGNYNEQFF | TGCGCCAGCAGCTTGCTAGCGGGAGTTGGTAACTACAATGAGCAGTTCTTC | TRBV5-1 | TRBD2 | 17 | TRBJ2-1 | NA
CASSLGGDEQYF | TGTGCCAGCAGCTTGGGGGGGGACGAGCAGTACTTC | TRBV5-6 | NA | 12 | TRBJ2-7 | NA
CASTQGTGRNQPQHF | TGTGCCAGCACGCAAGGGACAGGGCGCAATCAGCCCCAGCATTTT | TRBV5-6 | TRBD1 | 15 | TRBJ1-5 | NA
CASSITPGGRSYEQYF | TGTGCCAGTAGTATAACTCCGGGAGGACGCTCCTACGAGCAGTACTTC | TRBV19 | TRBD2 | 16 | TRBJ2-7 | NA
CASSLRDTNSPLHF | TGTGCCAGCAGCCTCCGGGACACCAATTCACCCCTCCACTTT | TRBV3-1/TRBV3-2 | NA | 14 | TRBJ1-6 | NA
CAIGRTGGNQPQHF | TGTGCCATCGGGAGGACAGGTGGCAATCAGCCCCAGCATTTT | TRBV10-3 | TRBD1 | 14 | TRBJ1-5 | NA
CAWSLQGGNIQYF | TGTGCCTGGAGTTTACAGGGAGGGAACATTCAGTACTTC | TRBV30 | NA | 13 | TRBJ2-4 | NA
CASSILGQDHYGYTF | TGTGCCAGTAGTATATTGGGACAGGACCACTATGGCTACACCTTC | TRBV19 | TRBD1 | 15 | TRBJ1-2 | NA
CASGPSAGTSGRAPQFF | TGTGCCAGCGGACCGTCGGCAGGGACTAGCGGGAGGGCCCCGCAGTTCTTC | TRBV14 | TRBD2 | 17 | TRBJ2-1 | NA
CSVEERTGTTEAFF | TGCAGCGTTGAAGAAAGGACAGGGACCACTGAAGCTTTCTTT | TRBV29-1 | TRBD1 | 14 | TRBJ1-1 | NA
CASSQSEFGNTEAFF | TGCGCCAGCAGCCAGTCGGAGTTTGGGAACACTGAAGCTTTCTTT | TRBV4-1 | NA | 15 | TRBJ1-1 | NA
CASSPLQGTEAFF | TGTGCCAGCTCACCACTTCAGGGCACTGAAGCTTTCTTT | TRBV18 | NA | 13 | TRBJ1-1 | NA
CASSGGSGAFTDTQYF | TGTGCCAGCAGCGGAGGAAGCGGGGCGTTCACAGATACGCAGTATTTT | TRBV2 | TRBD2 | 16 | TRBJ2-3 | NA
CASTRTGEYGYTF | TGTGCCAGCACTCGGACAGGGGAGTATGGCTACACCTTC | TRBV6-5 | TRBD1 | 13 | TRBJ1-2 | NA
CASSLGSVGDTQYF | TGCGCCAGCAGCTTGGGGTCGGTCGGAGATACGCAGTATTTT | TRBV5-1 | NA | 14 | TRBJ2-3 | NA
CATRTSGYNEQFF | TGTGCCACCCGGACTAGCGGTTACAATGAGCAGTTCTTC | TRBV6-5 | TRBD2 | 13 | TRBJ2-1 | NA
CASSTGTRYNEQFF | TGTGCCAGCAGCACAGGGACCCGATACAATGAGCAGTTCTTC | TRBV7-8 | NA | 14 | TRBJ2-1 | NA
CASKLSGGTDTQYF | TGCGCCAGCAAATTGTCGGGGGGCACAGATACGCAGTATTTT | TRBV5-1 | NA | 14 | TRBJ2-3 | NA
CASRGANGYTF | TGTGCCAGCAGGGGGGCAAATGGCTACACCTTC | TRBV2 | NA | 11 | TRBJ1-2 | NA
CASSPSRTGTQETQYF | TGTGCCAGCTCACCATCCCGGACAGGGACTCAAGAGACCCAGTACTTC | TRBV18 | TRBD1 | 16 | TRBJ2-5 | NA
CASTQVGLAGNNEQFF | TGTGCCAGCACCCAGGTAGGACTAGCGGGGAACAATGAGCAGTTCTTC | TRBV28 | TRBD2 | 16 | TRBJ2-1 | NA
CASSFITENTEAFF | TGTGCCAGCAGCTTTATTACAGAGAACACTGAAGCTTTCTTT | TRBV7-9 | NA | 14 | TRBJ1-1 | NA
CASSKGGGLETQYF | TGTGCCAGCAGCAAAGGGGGAGGGTTGGAGACCCAGTACTTC | TRBV21-1 | NA | 14 | TRBJ2-5 | NA
CASSLESSEAFF | TGTGCCAGCAGCTTAGAATCCTCTGAAGCTTTCTTT | TRBV7-9 | NA | 12 | TRBJ1-1 | NA
CASSQRSSYNEQFF | TGTGCCAGCAGTCAGCGGAGCTCCTACAATGAGCAGTTCTTC | TRBV6-5 | NA | 14 | TRBJ2-1 | NA
CASSRMKGHQPQHF | TGTGCCAGCAGCCGCATGAAGGGGCACCAGCCCCAGCATTTT | TRBV7-2 | NA | 14 | TRBJ1-5 | NA
CASSPGGASLIYNEQFF | TGTGCCAGCAGCCCCGGAGGAGCTTCCCTAATCTACAATGAGCAGTTCTTC | TRBV5-5 | NA | 17 | TRBJ2-1 | NA
CASSLGQGAFYGYTF | TGTGCCAGCAGCTTAGGACAGGGGGCCTTCTATGGCTACACCTTC | TRBV5-6 | TRBD1 | 15 | TRBJ1-2 | NA
CASSAEGLAGVEQFF | TGTGCCAGCAGCGCAGAGGGACTAGCGGGAGTTGAGCAGTTCTTC | TRBV9 | TRBD2 | 15 | TRBJ2-1 | once
CASSLDVGAIQETQYF | TGCGCCAGCAGCTTGGACGTGGGAGCAATTCAAGAGACCCAGTACTTC | TRBV5-1 | NA | 16 | TRBJ2-5 | NA
CASSHRGSGDTGELFF | TGTGCCAGCAGCCACAGGGGTAGCGGGGACACCGGGGAGCTGTTTTTT | TRBV7-3 | NA | 16 | TRBJ2-2 | NA
CASSLAIQGGNEQFF | TGTGCCAGCAGCTTGGCTATACAGGGGGGGAATGAGCAGTTCTTC | TRBV5-4 | NA | 15 | TRBJ2-1 | NA
CASSDGQGRENSPLHF | TGTGCCAGCAGTGATGGACAGGGACGGGAAAATTCACCCCTCCACTTT | TRBV2 | TRBD1 | 16 | TRBJ1-6 | NA
CATSSHNQPQHF | TGTGCCACCAGCAGTCATAATCAGCCCCAGCATTTT | TRBV15 | NA | 12 | TRBJ1-5 | NA
CASSLTSGRTDTQYF | TGTGCCAGCAGCCTTACTAGCGGGAGGACAGATACGCAGTATTTT | TRBV3-1/TRBV3-2 | TRBD2 | 15 | TRBJ2-3 | NA
CASSYKRGTEAFF | TGTGCCAGCAGCTACAAACGGGGCACTGAAGCTTTCTTT | TRBV7-3 | NA | 13 | TRBJ1-1 | NA
CAIQLVDTDTQYF | TGTGCCATACAACTAGTCGATACAGATACGCAGTATTTT | TRBV7-9 | NA | 13 | TRBJ2-3 | NA
CASSLRTGGYEQYF | TGTGCCAGCAGCCTTAGGACAGGGGGCTACGAGCAGTACTTC | TRBV9 | TRBD1 | 14 | TRBJ2-7 | NA
CASSPRTSGGNSYNEQFF | TGTGCCAGCAGCCCCCGGACTAGCGGAGGCAACTCCTACAATGAGCAGTTCTTC | TRBV13 | TRBD2 | 18 | TRBJ2-1 | NA
CASSQDPQGSHLEGYTF | TGCGCCAGCAGCCAAGACCCACAGGGGAGTCACCTCGAAGGCTACACCTTC | TRBV4-1 | TRBD1 | 17 | TRBJ1-2 | once
CASSQLNRGYGYTF | TGTGCCAGCAGCCAACTTAACAGGGGCTATGGCTACACCTTC | TRBV3-1/TRBV3-2 | TRBD1 | 14 | TRBJ1-2 | few
CASSLSRMNTEAFF | TGTGCCAGCTCACTATCTAGGATGAACACTGAAGCTTTCTTT | TRBV18 | NA | 14 | TRBJ1-1 | NA